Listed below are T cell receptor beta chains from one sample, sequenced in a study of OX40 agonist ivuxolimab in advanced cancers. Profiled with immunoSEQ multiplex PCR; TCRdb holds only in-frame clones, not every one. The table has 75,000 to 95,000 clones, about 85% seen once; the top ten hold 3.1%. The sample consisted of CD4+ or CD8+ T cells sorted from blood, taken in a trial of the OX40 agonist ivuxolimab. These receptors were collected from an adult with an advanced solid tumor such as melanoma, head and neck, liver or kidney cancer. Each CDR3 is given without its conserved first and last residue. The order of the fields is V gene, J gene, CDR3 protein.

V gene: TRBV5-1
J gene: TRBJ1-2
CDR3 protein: ASSQDREDGYT

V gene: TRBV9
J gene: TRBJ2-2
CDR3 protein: ASNPLTPGLAGTGELF

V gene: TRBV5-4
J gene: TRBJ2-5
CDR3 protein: ASSLGLAVGTQY

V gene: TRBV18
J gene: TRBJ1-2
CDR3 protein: ASSPNPVGIRNGYT

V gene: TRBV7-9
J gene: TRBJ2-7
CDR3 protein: ASSLTADYEQY

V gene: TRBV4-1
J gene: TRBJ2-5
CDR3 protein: ASSQESGGGQETQY

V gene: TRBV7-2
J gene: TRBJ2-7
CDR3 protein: ASSHITSGGPVFSYEQY

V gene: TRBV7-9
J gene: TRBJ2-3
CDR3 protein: ASSFGTSGGADTQY

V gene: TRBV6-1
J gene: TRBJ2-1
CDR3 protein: ASSLDRGSVEQF

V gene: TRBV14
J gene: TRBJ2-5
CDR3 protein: ASSQAPGVPLETQY

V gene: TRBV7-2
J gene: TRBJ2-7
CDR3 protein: ASSSREDYEQY

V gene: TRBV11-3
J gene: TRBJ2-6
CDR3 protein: ASSPGTGFLSGANVLT

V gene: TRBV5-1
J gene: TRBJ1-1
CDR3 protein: ASSLLTIQGAEAF

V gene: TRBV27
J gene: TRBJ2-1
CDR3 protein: ASSSPRVHEQF

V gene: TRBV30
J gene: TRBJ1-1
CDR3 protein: AWSVGQGFTEAF

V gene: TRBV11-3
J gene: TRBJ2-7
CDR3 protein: ASSPRSDEQY

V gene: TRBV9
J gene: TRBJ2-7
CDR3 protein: ASSAADKREQY

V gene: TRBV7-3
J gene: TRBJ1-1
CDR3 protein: ASSSGPTEAF

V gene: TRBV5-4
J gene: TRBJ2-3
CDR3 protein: ASSSVTSGFTDTQY

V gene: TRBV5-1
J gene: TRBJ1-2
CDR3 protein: ASSPSVLYGYT

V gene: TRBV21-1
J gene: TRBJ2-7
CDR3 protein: ASRNRGHWYRQY

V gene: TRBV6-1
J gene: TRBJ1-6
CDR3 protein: ASSGRTGNSPLH

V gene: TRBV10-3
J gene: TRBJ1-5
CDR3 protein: AISDRGRDQPQH

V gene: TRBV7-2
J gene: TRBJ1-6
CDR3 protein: ASSLGQGLSPLH

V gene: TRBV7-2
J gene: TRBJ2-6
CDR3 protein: ASSSGSSGANVLT

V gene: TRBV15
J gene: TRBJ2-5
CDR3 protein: ATSRGGVAQETQY

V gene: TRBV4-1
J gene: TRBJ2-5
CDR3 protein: ASSQPTEGETQY

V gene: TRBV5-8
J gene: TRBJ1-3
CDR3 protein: ASRRKAGNTIY

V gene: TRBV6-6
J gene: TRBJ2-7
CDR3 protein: ASSYNGDLAYEQY

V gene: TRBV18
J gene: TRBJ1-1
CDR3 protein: ASRANRGGIRTEAF

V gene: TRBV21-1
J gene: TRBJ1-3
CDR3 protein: ASSKAHGRAIGNTIY

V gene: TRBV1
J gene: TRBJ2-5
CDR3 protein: TSSQEGSPPGETQY

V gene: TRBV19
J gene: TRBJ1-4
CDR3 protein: ASTGDVEKLF

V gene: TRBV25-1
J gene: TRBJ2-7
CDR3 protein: ASRGGSYEQY

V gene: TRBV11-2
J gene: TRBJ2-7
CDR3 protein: ASSHYFPGGSYEQY

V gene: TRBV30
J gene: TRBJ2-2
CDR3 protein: AWSVQGAGELF

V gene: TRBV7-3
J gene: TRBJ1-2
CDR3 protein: ASSSGPNYGYT

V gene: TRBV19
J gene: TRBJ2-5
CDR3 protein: ASSIQDTQETQY

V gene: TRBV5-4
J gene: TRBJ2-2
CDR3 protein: ASSLSGLAGGRTGELF

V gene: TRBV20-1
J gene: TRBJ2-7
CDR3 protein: SAVWMMEQY

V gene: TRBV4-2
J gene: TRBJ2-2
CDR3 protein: ASGREGADTGELF

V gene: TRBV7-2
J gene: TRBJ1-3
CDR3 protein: ASSLDGQGARGNTIY

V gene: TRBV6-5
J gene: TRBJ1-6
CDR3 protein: ASAPGTSNSPLH

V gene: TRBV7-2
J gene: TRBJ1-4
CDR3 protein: ASSLTLREKLF

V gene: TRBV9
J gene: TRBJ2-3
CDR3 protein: ASSPRSTSGGDTQY

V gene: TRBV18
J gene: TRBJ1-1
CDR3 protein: ASLLTKGGWTEAF

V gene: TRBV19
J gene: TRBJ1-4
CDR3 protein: ASSIPTGLNEKLF

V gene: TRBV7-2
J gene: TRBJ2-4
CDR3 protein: ASSSRAPGGNIQY

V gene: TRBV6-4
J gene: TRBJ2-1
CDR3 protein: ASSVRPGDTNEQF

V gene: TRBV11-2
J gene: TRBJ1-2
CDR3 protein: ASSEGPGGNYGYT

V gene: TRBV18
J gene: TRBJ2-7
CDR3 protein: ASSLGRVNYEQY